This TCR beta chain stems from a study of Graves' ophthalmopathy and Graves' hyperthyroidism. Across the whole study: Peripheral blood (taken before any treatment) was collected at initial diagnosis. Study-level results: Among expanded thyroid clonotypes above 0.001 frequency, most also occurred in blood. A 13-signature model separated ophthalmopathy from stable hyperthyroidism, almost 90% sensitivity, 75% to 84% specificity.

CDR3 size: 14 residues. V lost 7 bases, J lost 3 bases, and 8 bases stayed unmatched. Germline V gene sequence: CDR1 SGHTA, CDR2 FQGNSA. Scientists amplified the TCR beta CDR3 regions from RNA transcripts. The first-round RT-PCR employed HTBI primers together with the Qiagen OneStep RT-PCR kit. A multiplex PCR was then performed as the second round. TCRdb re-called the multiplex PCR reads with MiXCR, one entry per CDR3 protein. Of 660,000 or so distinct CDR3 sequences listed, roughly two fifths are singletons. With respect to this clonotype: The antigen remains unidentified.

Exclusion covered patients with other autoimmune diseases or uncontrolled infections (as well as pregnancy or lactation). This TCR was recovered from an adult man with Graves' ophthalmopathy. Sequencing was carried out using peripheral blood. The gene calls are TRBV7-2 and TRBJ1-2, with 7 nucleotides matching TRBD1. DNA for the CDR3: TGTGCCAGCACCCCGGGACAGCCCCACTATGGCTACACCTTC. Translating gives CASTPGQPHYGYTF.